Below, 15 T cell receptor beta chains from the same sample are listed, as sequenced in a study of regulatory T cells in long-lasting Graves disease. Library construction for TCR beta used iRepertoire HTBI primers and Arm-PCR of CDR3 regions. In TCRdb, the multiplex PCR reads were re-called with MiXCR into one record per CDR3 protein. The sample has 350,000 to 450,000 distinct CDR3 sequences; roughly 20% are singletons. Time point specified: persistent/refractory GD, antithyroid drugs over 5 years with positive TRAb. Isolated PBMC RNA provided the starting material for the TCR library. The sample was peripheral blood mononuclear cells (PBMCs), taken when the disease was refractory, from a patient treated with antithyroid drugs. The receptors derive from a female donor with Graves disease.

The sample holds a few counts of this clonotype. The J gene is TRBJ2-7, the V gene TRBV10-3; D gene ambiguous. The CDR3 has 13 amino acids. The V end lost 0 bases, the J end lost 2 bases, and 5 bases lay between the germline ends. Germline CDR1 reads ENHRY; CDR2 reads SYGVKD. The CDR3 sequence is CAISESGAYEQYF. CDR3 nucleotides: TGTGCCATCAGTGAGTCGGGCGCCTACGAGCAGTACTTC.

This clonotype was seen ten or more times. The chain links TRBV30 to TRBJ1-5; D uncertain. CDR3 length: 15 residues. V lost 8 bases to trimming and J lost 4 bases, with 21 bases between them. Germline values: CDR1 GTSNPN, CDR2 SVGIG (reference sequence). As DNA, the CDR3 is TGTGCCGTGAGCTGGGCTCCTAACTTTAATCAGCCCCAGCATTTT. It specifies CAVSWAPNFNQPQHF.

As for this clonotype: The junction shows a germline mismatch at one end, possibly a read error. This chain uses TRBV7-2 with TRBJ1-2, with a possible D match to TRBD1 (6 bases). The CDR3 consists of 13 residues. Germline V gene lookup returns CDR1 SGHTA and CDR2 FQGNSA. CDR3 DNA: TGTGCCAACAGCTCTTTACAGGGTAATGGCTACACCTTC. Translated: CANSSLQGNGYTF.

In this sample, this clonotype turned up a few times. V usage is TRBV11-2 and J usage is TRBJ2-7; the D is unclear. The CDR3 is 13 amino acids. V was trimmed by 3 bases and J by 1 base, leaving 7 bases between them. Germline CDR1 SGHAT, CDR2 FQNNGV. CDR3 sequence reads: CASSFSRSYEQYF. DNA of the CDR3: TGTGCCAGCAGCTTTTCAAGATCCTACGAGCAGTACTTC.

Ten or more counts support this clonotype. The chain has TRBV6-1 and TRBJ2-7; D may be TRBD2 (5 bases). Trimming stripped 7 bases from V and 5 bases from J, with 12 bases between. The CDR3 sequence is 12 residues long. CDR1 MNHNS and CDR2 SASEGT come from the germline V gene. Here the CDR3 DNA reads TGTGCCAGCACCCAAGGAGGCAACGAGCAGTACTTC. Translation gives CASTQGGNEQYF.

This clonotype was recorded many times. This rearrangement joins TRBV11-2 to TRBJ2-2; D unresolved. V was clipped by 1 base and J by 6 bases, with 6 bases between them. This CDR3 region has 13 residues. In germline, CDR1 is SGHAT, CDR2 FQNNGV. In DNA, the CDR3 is TGTGCCAGCAGCTTAGGTTTCCCCGGGGAGCTGTTTTTT. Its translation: CASSLGFPGELFF.

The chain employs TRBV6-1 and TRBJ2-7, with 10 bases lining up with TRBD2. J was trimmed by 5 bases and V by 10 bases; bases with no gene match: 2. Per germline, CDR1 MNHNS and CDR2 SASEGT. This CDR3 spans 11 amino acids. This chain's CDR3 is CATGTSDEQYF. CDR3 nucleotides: TGTGCCACAGGGACTAGCGACGAGCAGTACTTC.

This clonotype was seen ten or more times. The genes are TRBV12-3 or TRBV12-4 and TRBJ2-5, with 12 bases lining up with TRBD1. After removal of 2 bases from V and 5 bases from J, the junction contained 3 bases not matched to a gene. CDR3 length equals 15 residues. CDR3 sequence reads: CASSLMGQGAETQYF. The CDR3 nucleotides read TGTGCCAGCAGTTTAATGGGACAGGGGGCGGAGACCCAGTACTTC.

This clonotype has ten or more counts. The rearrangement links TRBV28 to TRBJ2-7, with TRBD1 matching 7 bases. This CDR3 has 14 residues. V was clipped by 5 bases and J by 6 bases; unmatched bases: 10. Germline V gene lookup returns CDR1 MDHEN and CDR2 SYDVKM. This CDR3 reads CASSLHGDSGEQYF. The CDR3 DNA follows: TGTGCCAGCAGTCTACACGGGGACAGCGGCGAGCAGTACTTC.

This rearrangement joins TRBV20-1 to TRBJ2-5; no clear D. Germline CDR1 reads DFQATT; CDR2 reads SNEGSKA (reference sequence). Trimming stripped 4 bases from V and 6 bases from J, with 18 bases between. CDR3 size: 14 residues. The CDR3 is CSATDADLWKTQYF. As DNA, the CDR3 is TGCAGTGCTACCGACGCGGATCTTTGGAAGACCCAGTACTTC.

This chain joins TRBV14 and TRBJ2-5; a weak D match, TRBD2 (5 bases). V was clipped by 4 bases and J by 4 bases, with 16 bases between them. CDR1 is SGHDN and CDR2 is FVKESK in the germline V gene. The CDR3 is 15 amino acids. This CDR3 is CASSPRLGRVETQYF. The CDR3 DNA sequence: TGTGCCAGCAGCCCCCGTTTGGGGAGAGTAGAGACCCAGTACTTC.

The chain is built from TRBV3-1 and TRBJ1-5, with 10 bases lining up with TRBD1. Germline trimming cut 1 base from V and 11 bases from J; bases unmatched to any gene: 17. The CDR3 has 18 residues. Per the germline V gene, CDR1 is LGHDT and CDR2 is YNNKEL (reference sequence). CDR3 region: CASSQVPPGQGGSTTQHF. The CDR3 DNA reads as TGTGCCAGCAGCCAAGTTCCACCCGGACAGGGGGGCTCGACGACCCAGCATTTT.

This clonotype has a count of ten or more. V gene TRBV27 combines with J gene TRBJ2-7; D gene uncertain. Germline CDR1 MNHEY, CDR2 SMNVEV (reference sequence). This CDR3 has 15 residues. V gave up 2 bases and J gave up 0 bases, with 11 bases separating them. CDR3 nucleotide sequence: TGTGCCAGCAGTTTAAAGGGCTACCCCTCCTACGAGCAGTACTTC. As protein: CASSLKGYPSYEQYF.

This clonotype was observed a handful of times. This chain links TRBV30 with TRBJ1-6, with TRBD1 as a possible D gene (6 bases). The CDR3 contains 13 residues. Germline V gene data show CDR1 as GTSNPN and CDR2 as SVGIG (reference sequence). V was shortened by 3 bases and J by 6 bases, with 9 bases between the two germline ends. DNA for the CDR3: TGTGCCTGGAGAGGGGGGGTTAATTCACCCCTCCACTTT. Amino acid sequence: CAWRGGVNSPLHF.

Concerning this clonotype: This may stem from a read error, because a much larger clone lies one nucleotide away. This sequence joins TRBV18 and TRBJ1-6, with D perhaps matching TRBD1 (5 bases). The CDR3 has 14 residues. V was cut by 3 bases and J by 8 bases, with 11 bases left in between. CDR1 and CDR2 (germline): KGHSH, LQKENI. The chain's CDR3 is CASSPQGMDSPLHF. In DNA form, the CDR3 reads TGTGCCAGCTCACCGCAGGGTATGGATTCACCCCTCCACTTT.